This TCR beta chain originates from a study of cytomegalovirus exposure and HLA in healthy donors. About the research overall: Findings of an earlier analysis included about 100 million unique TCR beta sequences from about 180 million T cells. Overall study findings and caveats: In an earlier analysis, most TCR beta V segments were productive about 87% or about 30% of the time.

The CDR3 length is 19 residues. Trimming cost V 0 bases and J 5 bases; bases outside gene matches: 18. CDR1 and CDR2 (germline): SGHRS, YFSETQ. Remarks on this clone: Its target is not known.

60 Vbeta and 13 Jbeta primers were used in PCR. Authors' data handling: In a later analysis, some 11 million of 75 million to 90 million unique beta chains occurred in at least two donors. Here immunoSEQ multiplex PCR was the method, and the copy in TCRdb shows in-frame clones only, minus some. The D gene and trimming were derived from the DNA, and the V and J assignments and clone size from that table. The sample contains 120,000 or so clones, 74% of which appear only once. The clonotype originates from a woman in her 50s in good health and CMV-seropositive. Sequencing used PBMCs. The V call is TRBV5-1, the J call TRBJ2-3; TRBD1 matches 7 bases. CDR3 protein: CASSLARQGITYGGDTQYF. The CDR3 DNA follows: TGCGCCAGCAGCTTGGCTCGACAGGGTATAACGTATGGAGGAGATACGCAGTATTTT.